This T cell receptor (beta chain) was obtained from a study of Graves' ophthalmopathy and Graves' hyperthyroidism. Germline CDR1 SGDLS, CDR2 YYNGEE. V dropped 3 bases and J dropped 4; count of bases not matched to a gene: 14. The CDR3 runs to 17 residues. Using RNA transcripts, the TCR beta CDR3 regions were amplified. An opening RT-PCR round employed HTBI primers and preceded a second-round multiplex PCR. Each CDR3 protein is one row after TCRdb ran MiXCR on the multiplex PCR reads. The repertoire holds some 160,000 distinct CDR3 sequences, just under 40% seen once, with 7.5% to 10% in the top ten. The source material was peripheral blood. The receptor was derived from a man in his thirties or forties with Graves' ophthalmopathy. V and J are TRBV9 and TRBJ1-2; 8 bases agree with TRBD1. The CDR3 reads CASSAIGQGYFGYGYTF. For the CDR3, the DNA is TGTGCCAGCAGCGCGATCGGACAGGGATACTTTGGCTATGGCTACACCTTC.